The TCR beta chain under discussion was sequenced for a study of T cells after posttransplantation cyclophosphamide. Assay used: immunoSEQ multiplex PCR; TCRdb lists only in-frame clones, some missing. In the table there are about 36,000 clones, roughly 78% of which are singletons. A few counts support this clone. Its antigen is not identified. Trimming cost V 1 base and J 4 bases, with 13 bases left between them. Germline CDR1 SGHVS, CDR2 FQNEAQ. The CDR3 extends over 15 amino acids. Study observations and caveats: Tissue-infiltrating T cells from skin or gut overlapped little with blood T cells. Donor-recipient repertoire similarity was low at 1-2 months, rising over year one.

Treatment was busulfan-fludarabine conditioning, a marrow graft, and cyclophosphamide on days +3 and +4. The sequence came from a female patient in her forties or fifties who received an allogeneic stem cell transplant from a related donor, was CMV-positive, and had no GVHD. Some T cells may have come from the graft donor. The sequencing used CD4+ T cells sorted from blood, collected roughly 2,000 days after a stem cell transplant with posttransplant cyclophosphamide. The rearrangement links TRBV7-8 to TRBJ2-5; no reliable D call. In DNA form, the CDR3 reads TGTGCCAGCAGCTTAGGGTCCTCCTCCGGAGAGACCCAGTACTTC. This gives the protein CASSLGSSSGETQYF.